The 2 T cell receptor beta chains presented below share a single source sample, sequenced in a study of T cells in Graves' hyperthyroidism and ophthalmopathy. Using RNA transcripts as the source, TCR beta CDR3 regions were amplified. A set of HTBI primers served as the primers for a first-round RT-PCR of the TCR CDR3. TCRdb passed the multiplex PCR reads through MiXCR, listing each CDR3 protein once. The data show under 450,000 distinct CDR3 sequences, roughly 14% seen once. The material sequenced was blood. The source of these receptors is a woman aged 18-30 years with Graves' hyperthyroidism.

This chain joins TRBV2 and TRBJ2-2; D gene ambiguous. The CDR3 is 16 amino acids. CDR1 SNHLY and CDR2 FYNNEI come from the germline V gene. The V and J ends lost 2 bases and 0 bases respectively, with 10 bases between them. The CDR3 DNA sequence: TGTGCCAGCAGTGAACCCCGGGCCCCGAACACCGGGGAGCTGTTTTTT. Its protein is CASSEPRAPNTGELFF.

This clonotype was detected ten times or more. The chain links TRBV11-2 to TRBJ2-7; D is ambiguous. The CDR3 has 13 residues. V was clipped by 4 bases and J by 5 bases, with 12 bases between them. CDR1 is SGHAT and CDR2 is FQNNGV in the germline V gene. CDR3 amino acids: CASSSLEWNEQYF. DNA for the CDR3: TGTGCCAGCAGCTCCCTTGAGTGGAACGAGCAGTACTTC.